Sequencing of this T cell receptor (beta chain) was carried out in a study of T cell repertoires in cytomegalovirus infection. Study background: CMV infection and matching HLA type were both indicated by public TCR beta signatures.

A single record per CDR3 protein comes from TCRdb applying MiXCR to the reads. This table has about 98,000 distinct CDR3 sequences, 16% appearing once. This clonotype has a count of ten or more. The TCR comes from a human donor in good health (CMV status not recorded). Some clones in this sample may be carry-over from other donors' samples. Sequences were obtained from PBMCs.

The CDR3: CASSLGGGYEQFF. The CDR3 DNA is TGTGCCAGCAGCTTGGGGGGCGGGTATGAGCAGTTCTTC. The rearrangement joins TRBV7-3 to TRBJ2-1, with D tentatively TRBD1 or TRBD2 (6 bases each). The V end lost 3 bases, the J end lost 8 bases, and 11 bases lay between the germline ends. Per the germline V gene, CDR1 is SGHTA and CDR2 is FQGTGA. This CDR3 contains 13 residues.